The rows below give T cell receptor beta chains drawn from one sample of a study of molecular identifiers for immune sequencing clone quantification. TCRdb recomputed calls from the PCR reads with MiXCR, one row per CDR3 protein. The top ten clones hold more than 1.1% of a sample with 7,500 to 10,000 distinct CDR3 sequences, 15% to 20% of them seen once. The sample taken for sequencing was naive CD8+ T cells from blood, with Jurkat cell RNA spiked in. All receptors come from a human donor in good health. Some libraries in this study had Jurkat cell RNA spiked in. Both conserved end residues are part of each CDR3. Each record gives: V gene, J gene, CDR3 length, clone size, D gene, CDR3 protein, CDR3 DNA. A D gene is named only where the DNA matches it firmly. For some rows the clone size is stated as once, few or many, or as a class when expanded; others skip it.

>TRBV3-1|TRBJ2-3|14|medium-sized|.
CASSPVGGTDTQYF
TGTGCCAGCAGCCCAGTGGGCGGCACAGATACGCAGTATTTT
>TRBV7-9|TRBJ1-1|13|few|.
CANSPEGYNEAFF
TGTGCCAACAGCCCAGAGGGGTATAATGAAGCTTTCTTT
>TRBV7-9|TRBJ2-5|15|medium-sized|TRBD1
CASSTKQGALETQYF
TGTGCCAGCAGCACCAAACAGGGGGCGTTGGAGACCCAGTACTTC
>TRBV7-9|TRBJ2-2|15|medium-sized|.
CASSLASGDTGELFF
TGTGCCAGCAGCTTAGCGTCCGGGGACACCGGGGAGCTGTTTTTT
>TRBV20-1|TRBJ2-3|16|medium-sized|TRBD2
CSARGGGLAGSNTQYF
TGCAGTGCTAGAGGCGGGGGACTAGCGGGCTCTAATACGCAGTATTTT
>TRBV5-6|TRBJ2-5|14|many|.
CASSLGGVWETQYF
TGTGCCAGCAGCTTGGGAGGGGTGTGGGAGACCCAGTACTTC
>TRBV11-2|TRBJ2-3|18|medium-sized|TRBD1
CASNKGAQAPPGTDTQYF
TGTGCCAGCAACAAGGGGGCGCAGGCCCCTCCCGGCACAGATACGCAGTATTTT
>TRBV5-6|TRBJ2-6|15|medium-sized|.
CASSSSDSGANVLTF
TGTGCCAGCAGCTCCAGCGACTCTGGGGCCAACGTCCTGACTTTC
>TRBV12-3/TRBV12-4|TRBJ2-3|13|.|TRBD1
CASRPGDRDTQYF
TGTGCCAGCAGACCCGGGGACAGGGATACGCAGTATTTT
>TRBV20-1|TRBJ1-5|13|many|.
CSASMAAEQPQHF
TGCAGTGCTAGTATGGCGGCGGAACAGCCCCAGCATTTT
>TRBV6-6|TRBJ2-3|14|.|.
CASGYGGNTDTQYF
TGTGCCAGCGGTTACGGGGGCAACACAGATACGCAGTATTTT
>TRBV9|TRBJ2-2|15|medium-sized|.
CASSIAYANTGELFF
TGTGCCAGCAGTATAGCGTACGCGAACACCGGGGAGCTGTTTTTT
>TRBV5-1|TRBJ1-4|16|medium-sized|TRBD1
CASSLPTGGTNEKLFF
TGCGCCAGCAGCTTACCCACAGGGGGAACTAATGAAAAACTGTTTTTT
>TRBV6-2/TRBV6-3|TRBJ2-1|12|many|.
CASTDGGAGWFF
TGTGCCAGCACCGACGGTGGGGCCGGATGGTTCTTC
>TRBV2|TRBJ2-5|12|medium-sized|.
CASSPPVETQYF
TGTGCCAGCAGTCCCCCGGTTGAGACCCAGTACTTC
>TRBV12-3/TRBV12-4|TRBJ2-5|12|many|.
CASSPPDETQYF
TGTGCCAGCAGTCCCCCCGACGAGACCCAGTACTTC
>TRBV29-1|TRBJ2-3|16|medium-sized|.
CSVEDGGGHRTDTQYF
TGCAGCGTTGAAGATGGGGGGGGCCACCGCACAGATACGCAGTATTTT
>TRBV20-1|TRBJ2-7|13|medium-sized|TRBD2
CSALGAGAYEQYF
TGCAGTGCTCTAGGAGCGGGAGCATACGAGCAGTACTTC
>TRBV28|TRBJ2-3|15|.|TRBD1
CASSLPGTETDTQYF
TGTGCCAGCAGTTTGCCCGGGACAGAGACAGATACGCAGTATTTT
>TRBV5-1|TRBJ2-7|15|many|.
CASSTNGGVMWEQYF
TGCGCCAGCAGCACTAACGGCGGGGTGATGTGGGAGCAGTACTTC
>TRBV2|TRBJ2-5|13|medium-sized|TRBD2
CASNPAGVETQYF
TGTGCCAGCAACCCAGCGGGGGTCGAGACCCAGTACTTC
>TRBV4-1|TRBJ2-3|16|many|TRBD1
CASSQDEGGPTDTQYF
TGCGCCAGCAGCCAAGATGAAGGGGGCCCCACAGATACGCAGTATTTT
>TRBV7-2|TRBJ2-7|13|medium-sized|.
CASSSVTGDEQYF
TGTGCCAGCAGCTCCGTGACGGGGGACGAGCAGTACTTC
>TRBV7-9|TRBJ2-1|12|many|.
CATSPGPHEQFF
TGTGCCACCTCCCCGGGCCCTCATGAGCAGTTCTTC
>TRBV20-1|TRBJ2-7|13|many|TRBD1
CSARGDRVYEQYF
TGCAGTGCTAGAGGGGACAGGGTCTACGAGCAGTACTTC